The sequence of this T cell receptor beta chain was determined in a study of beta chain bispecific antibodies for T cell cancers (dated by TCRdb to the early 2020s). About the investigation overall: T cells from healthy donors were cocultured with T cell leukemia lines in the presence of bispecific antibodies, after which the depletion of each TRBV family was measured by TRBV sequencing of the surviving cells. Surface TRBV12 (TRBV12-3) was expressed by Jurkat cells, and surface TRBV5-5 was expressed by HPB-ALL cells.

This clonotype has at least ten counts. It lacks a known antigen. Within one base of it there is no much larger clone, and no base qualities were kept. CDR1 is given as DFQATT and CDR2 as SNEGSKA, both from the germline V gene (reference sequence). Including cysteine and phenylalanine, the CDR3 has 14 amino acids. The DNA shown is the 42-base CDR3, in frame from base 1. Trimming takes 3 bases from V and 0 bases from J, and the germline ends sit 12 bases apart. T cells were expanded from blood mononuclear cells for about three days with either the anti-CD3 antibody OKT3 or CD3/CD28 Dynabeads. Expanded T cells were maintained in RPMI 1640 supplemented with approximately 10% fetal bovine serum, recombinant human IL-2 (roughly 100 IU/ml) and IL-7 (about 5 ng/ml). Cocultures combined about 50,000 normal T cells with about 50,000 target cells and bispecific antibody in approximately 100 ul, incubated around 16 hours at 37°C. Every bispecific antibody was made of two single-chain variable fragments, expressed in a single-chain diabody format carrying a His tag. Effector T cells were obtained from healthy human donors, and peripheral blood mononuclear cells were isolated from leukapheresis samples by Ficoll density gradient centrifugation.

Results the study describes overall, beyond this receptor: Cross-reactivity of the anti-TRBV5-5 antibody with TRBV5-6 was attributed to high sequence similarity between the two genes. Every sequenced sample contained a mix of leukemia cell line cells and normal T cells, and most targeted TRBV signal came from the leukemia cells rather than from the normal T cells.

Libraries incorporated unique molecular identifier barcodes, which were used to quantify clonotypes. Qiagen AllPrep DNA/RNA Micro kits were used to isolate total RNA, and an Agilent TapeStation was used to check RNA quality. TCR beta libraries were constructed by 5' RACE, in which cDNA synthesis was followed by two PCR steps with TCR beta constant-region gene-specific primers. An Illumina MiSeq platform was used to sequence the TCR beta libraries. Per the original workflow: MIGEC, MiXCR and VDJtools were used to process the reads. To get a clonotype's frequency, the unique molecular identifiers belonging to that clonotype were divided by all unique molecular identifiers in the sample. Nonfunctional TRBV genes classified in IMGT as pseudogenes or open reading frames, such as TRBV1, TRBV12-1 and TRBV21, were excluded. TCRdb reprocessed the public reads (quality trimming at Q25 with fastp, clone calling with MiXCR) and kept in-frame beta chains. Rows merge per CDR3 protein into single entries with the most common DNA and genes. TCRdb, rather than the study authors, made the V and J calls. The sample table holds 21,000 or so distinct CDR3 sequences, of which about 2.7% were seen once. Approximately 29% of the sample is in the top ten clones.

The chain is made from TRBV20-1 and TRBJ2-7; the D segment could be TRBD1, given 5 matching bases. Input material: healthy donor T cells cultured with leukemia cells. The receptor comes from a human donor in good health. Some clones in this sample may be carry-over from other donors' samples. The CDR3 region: CSASQGLSSYEQYF. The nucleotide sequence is TGCAGTGCTAGCCAGGGCTTAAGCTCCTACGAGCAGTACTTC.